The clone carrying this TCR beta chain was found many times. Its antigen is currently unknown. This sample is part of a study of T cells after yellow fever vaccination. Study results and limitations: The booster saw the reappearance of most primary-vaccination clones (around 96% CD4, 80% to 90% CD8). Peak timing came faster in the weaker secondary response, day 5 versus 15.

TCRdb processed the 5' RACE reads anew with MiXCR; each CDR3 protein has one entry. In the table there are under 150,000 distinct CDR3 sequences, less than 9.5% of which are singletons. The input for sequencing was CD4+ T cells sorted from PBMCs, taken 5 days after the yellow fever booster vaccination. The TCR was taken from a man aged 25 to 45 who received the YFV17D yellow fever vaccine.

This CDR3 reads CASSRALQETQYF. DNA for the CDR3: TGTGCCAGCAGCAGGGCCTTACAAGAGACCCAGTACTTC. This rearrangement joins TRBV12-3 or TRBV12-4 to TRBJ2-5; tentative D call: TRBD1 (5 bases). Trimming removed 6 bases at V and 2 bases at J, with 10 bases between. This CDR3 contains 13 residues.